What follows are 31 T cell receptor beta chains derived from one specimen sequenced in a study of T cells in Graves' hyperthyroidism and ophthalmopathy. The investigators amplified TCR beta CDR3 regions from RNA transcripts. Researchers ran a first-round RT-PCR on the TCR CDR3 using the HTBI primer set. TCRdb fed the multiplex PCR reads into MiXCR, producing one record per CDR3 protein. The table lists a few hundred thousand distinct CDR3 sequences, around a sixth of them singletons. Sequences were obtained from blood. Every receptor here comes from a young woman with Graves' hyperthyroidism that later progressed to Graves' ophthalmopathy.

V and J are TRBV4-3 and TRBJ2-7; D is ambiguous. This CDR3 comprises 15 residues. Germline CDR1 LGHNA, CDR2 YSLEER. The V end was cut by 4 bases, the J end by 0 bases, with 13 bases between. The CDR3 DNA reads as TGCGCCAGCAGCCCCGCACATATAAGCTCCTACGAGCAGTACTTC. Amino acids: CASSPAHISSYEQYF.

This chain joins TRBV4-1 and TRBJ1-2, with D unresolved. The CDR3 consists of 14 residues. Between the trimmed V and J ends, which lost 2 bases and 3 bases, there was a span of 10 bases. From germline, CDR1 is MGHRA and CDR2 YSYEKL. The CDR3 nucleotides read TGCGCCAGCAGCCAAATGGCCGTGGACTATGGCTACACCTTC. Translated, it gives CASSQMAVDYGYTF.

The genes are TRBV19 and TRBJ2-7; 7 bases line up with TRBD1. The CDR3 is 19 amino acids. The germline CDR1 and CDR2 sequences are LNHDA and SQIVND (reference sequence). The trim removed 9 bases at V and 4 bases at J, leaving 27 bases unmatched. CDR3 protein: CARDPTGTVFHSRTYEQYF. The CDR3 nucleotides are TGTGCCAGAGACCCGACCGGGACAGTCTTTCACTCTAGGACTTACGAGCAGTACTTC. Full variable domain (missing parts from reference TRBV19 and TRBJ2-7): DGGITQSPKYLFRKEGQNVTLSCEQNLNHDAMYWYRQDPGQGLRLIYYSQIVNDFQKGDIAEGYSVSREKKESFPLTVTSAQKNPTAFYLCARDPTGTVFHSRTYEQYFGPGTRLTVT.

This clonotype was detected a few times. This chain connects TRBV5-1 to TRBJ2-2, with D unresolved. From germline, CDR1 is SGHRS and CDR2 YFSETQ. The CDR3 consists of 16 residues. Trimming removed 5 bases from V and 0 bases from J, with 14 bases in between. The CDR3 loop reads CASRFPRFANTGELFF. DNA of the CDR3: TGCGCCAGCAGGTTTCCGAGGTTCGCGAACACCGGGGAGCTGTTTTTT.

This clonotype was observed at least ten times. V is TRBV18 and J is TRBJ2-5, with D tentatively TRBD1 (5 bases). The germline V gene has CDR1 KGHSH and CDR2 LQKENI. The CDR3 runs 12 residues. The ends were cut back, 4 bases at V and 5 bases at J, with 8 bases in the middle. CDR3 protein: CASSRQGETQYF. CDR3 nucleotide sequence: TGTGCCAGCTCACGGCAGGGTGAGACCCAGTACTTC.

This clonotype was seen ten or more times. The CDR3 spells CASSTSTGAYNSPLHF. For the CDR3, the DNA is TGTGCCAGCAGTACTTCTACAGGAGCTTATAATTCACCCCTCCACTTT. The rearrangement uses TRBV12-3 or TRBV12-4 and TRBJ1-6; possible D gene TRBD1, 5 bases. V was cut by 5 bases and J by 4 bases, with 15 bases left in between. This CDR3 contains 16 residues.

For this clonotype: Being one base from a much bigger clone, this may be a read error. V is TRBV11-2 and J is TRBJ1-2; maybe TRBD1 (5 bases). The CDR3 runs 17 residues. Germline V CDR1 and CDR2: SGHAT, FQNNGV. V lost 5 bases and J lost 3, with 22 bases in between. DNA of the CDR3: TGTGCCAGCAGCCGGTCCATTGGGCAGGGTGGGGACTATGGCTACACCTTC. Protein: CASSRSIGQGGDYGYTF. Supplemented by reference TRBV11-2 and TRBJ1-2, the full variable domain reads EAGVAQSPRYKIIEKRQSVAFWCNPISGHATLYWYQQILGQGPKLLIQFQNNGVVDDSQLPKDRFSAERLKGVDSTLKIQPAKLEDSAVYLCASSRSIGQGGDYGYTFGSGTRLTVV.

This clonotype has at least ten counts. V is TRBV7-9 and J is TRBJ2-5, with D possibly matching TRBD1 (5 bases). The CDR3 spans 14 residues. Germline loops: CDR1 SEHNR, CDR2 FQNEAQ (reference sequence). Between the trimmed V and J ends, which lost 8 bases and 1 base, there was a span of 14 bases. CDR3: CASAVGPAQETQYF. The CDR3 coding sequence is TGTGCCAGCGCTGTGGGGCCGGCCCAAGAGACCCAGTACTTC.

This clonotype was seen repeatedly, ten times or more. The chain combines TRBV9 with TRBJ2-1; 7 bases agree with TRBD1. Germline assignment: CDR1 SGDLS and CDR2 YYNGEE. This CDR3 is built from 15 residues. With 3 bases clipped from V and 4 bases from J, the junction kept 7 bases outside the gene matches. DNA for the CDR3: TGTGCCAGCAGCGGACAGGGCGAAGGATACAATGAGCAGTTCTTC. Residues: CASSGQGEGYNEQFF.

The table lists this clonotype with many counts. The chain carries TRBV30 and TRBJ1-5, with 8 bases that match TRBD1. From germline, CDR1 is GTSNPN and CDR2 SVGIG (reference sequence). This CDR3 is 15 amino acids long. The V segment lost 5 bases and the J segment 4 bases; nucleotides outside the gene matches: 10. Here the CDR3 reads CAWVSGTGLNQPQHF. The DNA for the CDR3 is TGTGCCTGGGTATCCGGGACAGGCCTTAATCAGCCCCAGCATTTT.

This clonotype appeared a few times. This could be a read error, since a much larger clone is one nucleotide away. This chain joins TRBV28 and TRBJ2-7; D is ambiguous. The CDR3 consists of 12 residues. The germline V gene encodes CDR1 MDHEN and CDR2 SYDVKM. The CDR3 sequence is CAGSLGTYEQYF. CDR3 in DNA: TGTGCCGGCAGTTTGGGTACCTACGAGCAGTACTTC.

There are a few counts of this clonotype. The rearrangement links TRBV5-4 to TRBJ1-1, with D perhaps matching TRBD1 (5 bases). The germline V gene encodes CDR1 SGHNT and CDR2 YYREEE (reference sequence). Trimming left V 2 bases short and J 4 bases short, with 15 bases between. This CDR3 contains 15 residues. The CDR3 bases are TGTGCCAGCAGCTTAAAGGGGCGATTAGGCACTGAAGCTTTCTTT. Residues: CASSLKGRLGTEAFF.

This clonotype was picked up many times. The chain has TRBV28 and TRBJ1-6; unclear D gene. CDR1 MDHEN and CDR2 SYDVKM come from the germline V gene. The V gene lost 1 base and the J gene lost 5 bases, with 9 bases spanning the gap. The length of the CDR3 is 15 residues. CDR3 in DNA: TGTGCCAGCAGTTTATTCAAGGTGGATAATTCACCCCTCCACTTT. This sequence encodes CASSLFKVDNSPLHF.

V is TRBV5-5 and J is TRBJ1-2, with 9 bases fitting TRBD1. The CDR3 totals 13 residues. Trimming removed 3 bases from V and 6 bases from J; junction bases left unmatched: 3. Germline V gene sequence: CDR1 SGHKS, CDR2 YYEKEE (reference sequence). Here the CDR3 DNA reads TGTGCCAGCAGCTCCACAGGGGGCGATGGCTACACCTTC. Protein: CASSSTGGDGYTF.

This clonotype was counted at least ten times. The CDR3 bases are TGTGCCAGCAGCCCCCGGGTCGGGCGGACGTCAGGCACTGAAGCTTTCTTT. This translates into CASSPRVGRTSGTEAFF. V gene TRBV6-2 or TRBV6-3 combines with J gene TRBJ1-1, with unresolved D. The CDR3 has 17 amino acids. The V gene's germline CDR1 is MNHEY and CDR2 SVGEGT. V was trimmed by 6 bases and J by 4 bases, leaving 24 bases between them.

On this clonotype itself: With a much larger clone just one base away, this may be a read error. The chain combines TRBV3-1 with TRBJ2-2; weak D call: TRBD2 (6 bases). The length of the CDR3 is 16 residues. The V end was cut by 3 bases, the J end by 7 bases, with 18 bases between. The germline V gene encodes CDR1 LGHDT and CDR2 YNNKEL (reference sequence). The CDR3 reads CASSHPCRERVGELFF. CDR3 bases: TGTGCCAGCAGCCATCCCTGCCGGGAGAGAGTCGGGGAGCTGTTTTTT.

In its sample, this clonotype was seen a few times. The CDR3 sequence is CASSLTVLAGGELFF. CDR3 DNA: TGCGCCAGCAGCTTGACAGTACTAGCGGGAGGGGAGCTGTTTTTT. The chain uses TRBV5-1 and TRBJ2-2; 10 bases align to TRBD2. Germline V gene data show CDR1 as SGHRS and CDR2 as YFSETQ. The CDR3 consists of 15 residues. J gave up 8 bases and V 1 base, and 5 bases lay outside the gene matches.

This clonotype was picked up a small number of times. V gene TRBV11-3 combines with J gene TRBJ2-1; 7 positions agree with TRBD2. CDR3 length: 20 amino acids. Germline CDR1 reads SGHNT; CDR2 reads YENEEA. The V and J ends lost 8 bases and 0 bases, in that order; junction bases with no gene match: 22. CDR3 coding DNA: TGTGCCAGCCCATACTCAAGACTAGCACGGAGGGGCAGCTCCTACAATGAGCAGTTCTTC. Encoded protein: CASPYSRLARRGSSYNEQFF.

This clonotype appeared many times. The V call is TRBV20-1, the J call TRBJ1-1, with D possibly matching TRBD1 (6 bases). The CDR3 loop spans 14 amino acids. Trimming shortened V by 6 bases and J by 2 bases, and 16 bases separated the two germline ends. Germline values: CDR1 DFQATT, CDR2 SNEGSKA (reference sequence). In DNA, the CDR3 is TGCAGTGCCCCTGCGGGCAGGGGCAACACTGAAGCTTTCTTT. It translates to CSAPAGRGNTEAFF.

The rearrangement joins TRBV20-1 to TRBJ2-7, with D tentatively TRBD2 (5 bases). Per the germline V gene, CDR1 is DFQATT and CDR2 is SNEGSKA (reference sequence). The CDR3 is 12 residues long. V was shortened by 6 bases and J by 10 bases, with 19 bases between the two germline ends. In DNA form, the CDR3 reads TGCAGTGCACCCTCCGGACTCCGAGAACAGTACTTC. Residues: CSAPSGLREQYF.

This clonotype has more than one count but fewer than ten. CDR3 region: CASSVTRIPSLDYSNQPQHF. The DNA of the CDR3 is TGTGCCAGCAGCGTCACCCGGATCCCTTCATTAGATTATAGCAATCAGCCCCAGCATTTT. V and J are TRBV5-6 and TRBJ1-5; unclear D gene. Deletions cut 4 bases from V and 0 bases from J, with 26 bases between. In germline, CDR1 is SGHDT, CDR2 YYEEEE. The CDR3 has 20 amino acids.

This clonotype was picked up many times. The chain joins TRBV7-9 to TRBJ2-3; D is perhaps TRBD2 (6 bases). Germline V gene lookup returns CDR1 SEHNR and CDR2 FQNEAQ (reference sequence). The germline V and J ends were trimmed by 7 bases and 5 bases, with 16 bases remaining between them. CDR3 size: 14 residues. The CDR3 reads CASTLRGLEDTQYF. As DNA, the CDR3 is TGTGCCAGCACCCTTCGGGGGTTGGAAGATACGCAGTATTTT.

This rearrangement joins TRBV9 to TRBJ2-7, with 9 bases fitting TRBD1. The trim removed 3 bases at V and 2 bases at J, leaving 12 bases unmatched. Germline CDR1 is SGDLS and CDR2 is YYNGEE. The CDR3 consists of 17 residues. The CDR3 region is CASSAGTGWDRPYEQYF. The CDR3 DNA follows: TGTGCCAGCAGCGCCGGGACAGGGTGGGATCGTCCCTACGAGCAGTACTTC. The full variable domain, in which reference TRBV9 and TRBJ2-7 provide the parts outside the CDR3, is DSGVTQTPKHLITATGQRVTLRCSPRSGDLSVYWYQQSLDQGLQFLIQYYNGEERAKGNILERFSAQQFPDLHSELNLSSLELGDSALYFCASSAGTGWDRPYEQYFGPGTRLTVT.

The rearrangement uses TRBV12-3 or TRBV12-4 and TRBJ2-7; a weak D match, TRBD1 (6 bases). Trimming removed 3 bases at V and 3 bases at J, with 12 bases between. This CDR3 is built from 14 residues. As DNA, the CDR3 is TGTGCCAGCAGTTTCAGGGACATTAACTACGAGCAGTACTTC. This codes for CASSFRDINYEQYF.

At least ten counts were recorded for this clonotype. The J gene is TRBJ2-7, the V gene TRBV6-1; D is unclear. This CDR3 comprises 12 residues. Germline V CDR1 and CDR2: MNHNS, SASEGT. Trimming removed 7 bases from V and 4 bases from J, with 11 bases in between. In DNA, the CDR3 is TGTGCCAGCACGGAGTACGGTTACGAGCAGTACTTC. Translation gives CASTEYGYEQYF.

The chain uses TRBV4-3 and TRBJ2-7; 9 bases agree with TRBD1. Germline CDR1 and CDR2: LGHNA and YSLEER. This CDR3 spans 15 amino acids. V was clipped by 1 base and J by 7 bases; unmatched bases: 8. The CDR3 nucleotides are TGCGCCAGCAGCCAAGCCTTCGACAGGGGGTGGGAGCAGTACTTC. This codes for CASSQAFDRGWEQYF.

There are many counts of this clonotype. The chain employs TRBV2 and TRBJ1-1; D might be TRBD1 (5 bases). Germline lookup yields CDR1 SNHLY and CDR2 FYNNEI. V lost 5 bases and J 2 bases, leaving 6 bases between the germline ends. CDR3 size: 12 residues. The CDR3 coding sequence is TGTGCCAGCAGTCAGGGTAACACTGAAGCTTTCTTT. It is translated as CASSQGNTEAFF.

This clonotype has only a few counts. The chain links TRBV27 to TRBJ2-7, with 9 positions matching TRBD1. The CDR3 consists of 15 residues. The germline CDR1 and CDR2 sequences are MNHEY and SMNVEV (reference sequence). V lost 4 bases to trimming and J lost 0 bases; unmatched junction nucleotides: 4. For the CDR3, the DNA is TGTGCCAGCAGTTCGGGGACAGGGCCCTCCTACGAGCAGTACTTC. Amino acids: CASSSGTGPSYEQYF.

Comments on this clonotype: The DNA is left out, because the CDR3 cannot be placed on it with certainty; the CDR3 is given as TCRdb lists it. This chain's CDR3 is CACSYSSDSLSYGCTF. The J gene is TRBJ1-2, the V gene TRBV6-2 or TRBV6-3. The CDR3 region is 16 residues in length, termini included. Germline CDR1 MNHEY, CDR2 SVGEGT.

This clonotype has at least ten counts. The chain carries TRBV7-3 and TRBJ2-7, with D possibly TRBD2 on 5 matching bases. This CDR3 is built from 13 residues. V was cut by 2 bases and J by 2 bases, with 7 bases left in between. From germline, CDR1 is SGHTA and CDR2 FQGTGA. The CDR3 sequence: CASSLGSTYEQYF. The CDR3 DNA sequence: TGTGCCAGCAGCTTAGGGAGCACCTACGAGCAGTACTTC. Supplemented by reference TRBV7-3 and TRBJ2-7, the full variable domain reads GAGVSQTPSNKVTEKGKYVELRCDPISGHTALYWYRQSLGQGPEFLIYFQGTGAADDSGLPNDRFFAVRPEGSVSTLKIQRTERGDSAVYLCASSLGSTYEQYFGPGTRLTVT.

Details on this clonotype: This may arise from a read error, as a much more abundant clone is one base away. Without the conserved terminal phenylalanine or tryptophan, this CDR3 likely stems from a read error. This chain joins TRBV6-2 or TRBV6-3 and TRBJ1-2; no reliable D call. The CDR3 runs 12 residues. V was trimmed by 5 bases and J by 1 base, leaving 5 bases between them. Germline V CDR1 and CDR2: MNHEY, SVGEGT. The CDR3 sequence is CASSKGNYGYTL. The CDR3 nucleotides are TGTGCCAGCAGTAAGGGTAACTATGGCTACACCCTC.